Shown below are 10 T cell receptor beta chains from a single sample sequenced in a study of control samples from healthy donors and cancer patients. TCRdb's copy holds only in-frame clones and misses some; the assay was immunoSEQ multiplex PCR. The sample has around 250,000 clones, roughly 87% seen once. Material: PBMCs. These TCRs come from a woman aged 55-70 years with lung cancer.

CDR3 region: CASSRTYRGSTDTQYF. The CDR3 DNA reads as TGTGCCAGCTCACGAACCTACAGGGGCAGCACAGATACGCAGTATTTT. The V gene is TRBV18, the J gene TRBJ2-3, with TRBD1 matching 7 bases. The CDR3 is made up of 16 amino acids. V dropped 4 bases and J dropped 0; count of bases not matched to a gene: 7. CDR1 and CDR2 (germline): KGHSH, LQKENI.

This chain uses TRBV5-4 with TRBJ2-2; 9 bases align to TRBD2. The length of the CDR3 is 16 residues. Germline V lookup: CDR1 SGHNT, CDR2 YYREEE (reference sequence). Trimming took 2 bases from V and 10 from J; bases not matched to a gene: 12. CDR3 nucleotides: TGTGCCAGCAGCTTCATTGGGGGTAGCGGGAGAGTGGAGCTGTTTTTT. Encoded protein: CASSFIGGSGRVELFF.

The chain links TRBV19 to TRBJ1-5; D may be TRBD1 (5 bases). The CDR3 contains 14 residues. V was trimmed by 5 bases and J by 0 bases, leaving 8 bases between them. From germline, CDR1 is LNHDA and CDR2 SQIVND (reference sequence). The chain's CDR3 is CASSVGTSNQPQHF. The CDR3 nucleotides are TGTGCCAGTAGTGTGGGGACTAGCAATCAGCCCCAGCATTTT.

The genes are TRBV3-1 (or the pseudogene TRBV3-2) and TRBJ1-2; D is unclear. The CDR3 has 12 residues. Between the trimmed V and J ends, which lost 1 base and 3 bases, there was a span of 3 bases. Germline values: CDR1 LGHDT, CDR2 YNNKEL (reference sequence). The CDR3 DNA reads as TGTGCCAGCAGCCAAGTCGACTATGGCTACACCTTC. Amino acid sequence: CASSQVDYGYTF.

V usage is TRBV11-3 and J usage is TRBJ1-6; D call uncertain. There are 13 residues in the CDR3. The germline CDR1 and CDR2 sequences are SGHNT and YENEEA. V lost 1 base, J lost 10 bases, and 8 bases lay in between. CDR3: CASSLGGGSPLHF. In DNA, the CDR3 is TGTGCCAGCAGCTTAGGTGGCGGCTCACCCCTCCACTTT.

The chain links TRBV24-1 to TRBJ2-3; no clear D gene. The germline gives CDR1 KGHDR, CDR2 SFDVKD. V was cut by 1 base and J by 2 bases, with 6 bases left in between. The CDR3 covers 14 residues. This CDR3 reads CATSDFRYTDTQYF. The CDR3 nucleotides are TGTGCCACCAGTGATTTCCGGTACACAGATACGCAGTATTTT.

The rearrangement links TRBV6-5 to TRBJ1-1; 8 bases map to TRBD1. From germline, CDR1 is MNHEY and CDR2 SVGAGI. This CDR3 is built from 14 residues. The V gene end was trimmed by 6 bases and the J gene end by 0 bases; junction bases not matched to a gene: 3. CDR3 in amino acids: CASSADRVNTEAFF. For the CDR3, the DNA is TGTGCCAGCAGCGCGGACAGGGTGAACACTGAAGCTTTCTTT.

A single count supports this clone. J is TRBJ2-7 and V is TRBV6-1; 7 bases fit TRBD2. The length of the CDR3 is 13 residues. Germline trimming cut 3 bases from V and 5 bases from J; bases unmatched to any gene: 4. Germline V CDR1 and CDR2: MNHNS, SASEGT. CDR3 sequence reads: CASSDRGVDEQYF. As DNA, the CDR3 is TGTGCCAGCAGTGACCGGGGGGTCGACGAGCAGTACTTC.

This sequence joins TRBV5-1 and TRBJ1-2, with TRBD1 matching 11 bases. CDR3 size: 15 residues. Germline assignment: CDR1 SGHRS and CDR2 YFSETQ. Trimming cost V 4 bases and J 4 bases; bases outside gene matches: 6. CDR3 sequence: CASSISGTGGYGYTF. Here the CDR3 DNA reads TGCGCCAGCAGCATATCCGGGACAGGGGGCTATGGCTACACCTTC.

This clone has just a few counts. The chain carries TRBV27 and TRBJ1-1; D gene unclear. The V end was cut by 0 bases, the J end by 0 bases, with 14 bases between. Germline V CDR1 and CDR2: MNHEY, SMNVEV (reference sequence). The CDR3 contains 17 residues. The CDR3 loop reads CASSLSSTQILNTEAFF. Written as DNA, the CDR3 is TGTGCCAGCAGTTTATCTAGTACGCAGATATTGAACACTGAAGCTTTCTTT.